A selection of T cell receptor beta chains follows, all from one sample in a study of OX40 agonist ivuxolimab in advanced cancers. Assay used: immunoSEQ multiplex PCR; TCRdb lists only in-frame clones, some missing. The sample lists about 50,000 clones; about 74% were seen once. This specimen consisted of CD4+ or CD8+ T cells sorted from blood, obtained in a trial of the OX40 agonist ivuxolimab. All receptors come from an adult with an advanced solid tumor such as melanoma, head and neck, liver or kidney cancer. CDR3s include the opening cysteine and the closing phenylalanine or tryptophan. A D gene is named only where the DNA matches it firmly. The size entry is marked missing in some rows and otherwise reads once, few, many or a size class.

d_call: TRBD2
v_call: TRBV14
j_call: TRBJ2-1
clone_size: .
cdr3_nt: TGTGCCAGCAGCCAAAGCGGGAACAATGAGCAGTTCTTC
cdr3_aa: CASSQSGNNEQFF

d_call: TRBD2
v_call: TRBV28
j_call: TRBJ2-1
clone_size: .
cdr3_nt: TGTGCCAGCAGTTTACCTGGACTAGCGGGAGTTGATGAGCAGTTCTTC
cdr3_aa: CASSLPGLAGVDEQFF

d_call: .
v_call: TRBV7-7
j_call: TRBJ2-7
clone_size: few
cdr3_nt: TGTGCTAGCAGCCCACGTTTAGGTACGAACTCCTACGAGCAGTACTTC
cdr3_aa: CASSPRLGTNSYEQYF

d_call: TRBD1
v_call: TRBV19
j_call: TRBJ1-5
clone_size: .
cdr3_nt: TGTGCCAGTAGTCAGACAGGGATTCAGCCCCAGCATTTT
cdr3_aa: CASSQTGIQPQHF

d_call: .
v_call: TRBV5-1
j_call: TRBJ1-3
clone_size: .
cdr3_nt: TGCGCCAGCAGCTTGGGGACAGGAAACACCATATATTTT
cdr3_aa: CASSLGTGNTIYF

d_call: .
v_call: TRBV6-5
j_call: TRBJ1-3
clone_size: few
cdr3_nt: TGTGCCAGCAGAGCAAACAGGGCCGGAAACACCATATATTTT
cdr3_aa: CASRANRAGNTIYF

d_call: .
v_call: TRBV30
j_call: TRBJ1-6
clone_size: .
cdr3_nt: TGTGCCTGGAGGAGCCTGGGAGGGAGAGTGAGACCACCCCTCCACTTT
cdr3_aa: CAWRSLGGRVRPPLHF

d_call: TRBD2
v_call: TRBV9
j_call: TRBJ2-1
clone_size: .
cdr3_nt: TGTGCCAGCAGCTCCCTAGGCGGTGGCGGGGGGCAGTTCTTC
cdr3_aa: CASSSLGGGGGQFF

d_call: TRBD1
v_call: TRBV4-2
j_call: TRBJ1-1
clone_size: few
cdr3_nt: TGTGCCAGCAGCCAAGATGGGACAGCCCGAACTGAAGCTTTCTTT
cdr3_aa: CASSQDGTARTEAFF

d_call: .
v_call: TRBV5-1
j_call: TRBJ2-6
clone_size: .
cdr3_nt: TGCGCCAGCTACCCGTTCGGGGCAAACTCTGGGGCCAACGTCCTGACTTTC
cdr3_aa: CASYPFGANSGANVLTF

d_call: TRBD2
v_call: TRBV14
j_call: TRBJ2-7
clone_size: .
cdr3_nt: TGTGCCAGCAGCCACCACGGGACTAGCGGGAGATACGAGCAGTACTTC
cdr3_aa: CASSHHGTSGRYEQYF

d_call: .
v_call: TRBV4-2
j_call: TRBJ2-5
clone_size: once
cdr3_nt: TGTGCCAGCAGCCAAGATACGATTACGTCGCTAAACTTC
cdr3_aa: CASSQDTITSLNF